These 27 T cell receptor beta chains originate from one sample sequenced in a study of T cell responses to AZD1222 COVID-19 vaccine. Using immunoSEQ multiplex PCR, the repertoire was profiled, and TCRdb retains in-frame clones only, with some absent. The data hold around 170,000 clones, with around 88% observed a single time. The input for sequencing was peripheral blood, taken 28 days after the second AZD1222 dose. Receptors originate from an adult who received the AZD1222 COVID-19 vaccine.

The rearrangement joins TRBV19 to TRBJ1-5; D is unresolved. Trimming took off 7 bases at V and 0 bases at J, with 19 bases between the two ends. The CDR3 totals 17 residues. CDR1 and CDR2 (germline): LNHDA, SQIVND (reference sequence). The CDR3 region has the DNA TGTGCCAGTAACGGAGGCAGGATTGCCCTTAGCAATCAGCCCCAGCATTTT. Its translation: CASNGGRIALSNQPQHF. The entire variable domain, with the rest obtained from reference TRBV19 and TRBJ1-5, is as follows: DGGITQSPKYLFRKEGQNVTLSCEQNLNHDAMYWYRQDPGQGLRLIYYSQIVNDFQKGDIAEGYSVSREKKESFPLTVTSAQKNPTAFYLCASNGGRIALSNQPQHFGDGTRLSIL.

The gene calls are TRBV12-3 or TRBV12-4 and TRBJ1-1; 9 nucleotides match TRBD1. Trimming removed 7 bases from V and 11 bases from J; junction bases left unmatched: 11. CDR3 length equals 13 residues. The CDR3: CASNPGQGLRAFF. CDR3 bases: TGTGCCAGCAACCCGGGACAGGGTTTAAGGGCTTTCTTT.

This rearrangement joins TRBV9 to TRBJ2-7, with 10 nucleotides matching TRBD2. Trimming cost V 6 bases and J 2 bases; bases outside gene matches: 5. From germline, CDR1 is SGDLS and CDR2 YYNGEE. This CDR3 region has 14 residues. The CDR3 loop is CASTRTSGTYEQYF. CDR3 bases: TGTGCCAGCACACGGACTAGCGGAACCTACGAGCAGTACTTC. Filled out from reference TRBV9 and TRBJ2-7, the complete variable domain reads DSGVTQTPKHLITATGQRVTLRCSPRSGDLSVYWYQQSLDQGLQFLIQYYNGEERAKGNILERFSAQQFPDLHSELNLSSLELGDSALYFCASTRTSGTYEQYFGPGTRLTVT.

A few counts support this clone. CDR3 bases: TGTGCCAGCAGTTTTGAACAGGCCTCCTACGAGCAGTACTTC. It specifies CASSFEQASYEQYF. The chain has TRBV27 and TRBJ2-7; weak D call: TRBD1 (5 bases). V shed 3 bases and J shed 0 bases, with 9 bases lying between them. CDR3 length equals 14 residues. The germline gives CDR1 MNHEY, CDR2 SMNVEV (reference sequence).

The gene calls are TRBV7-3 and TRBJ2-3, with a tentative D call TRBD2 (6 bases). The V gene's germline CDR1 is SGHTA and CDR2 FQGTGA. V was shortened by 5 bases and J by 0 bases, with 9 bases between the two germline ends. This CDR3 contains 14 residues. This chain's CDR3 is CASSPGLSTDTQYF. CDR3 in DNA: TGTGCCAGCAGCCCGGGACTTAGCACAGATACGCAGTATTTT.

The rearrangement uses TRBV7-3 and TRBJ1-3; 10 positions agree with TRBD1. Germline V gene lookup returns CDR1 SGHTA and CDR2 FQGTGA. This CDR3 region has 15 residues. Trimming at V came to 5 bases and at J to 4 bases, leaving 5 bases not matched to a gene. The CDR3 loop is CASSRDRGPGNTIYF. CDR3 bases: TGTGCCAGCAGCAGAGACAGGGGGCCAGGAAACACCATATATTTT.

The chain combines TRBV30 with TRBJ1-2; TRBD1 is a possible D gene (6 bases). Germline values: CDR1 GTSNPN, CDR2 SVGIG (reference sequence). The CDR3 has 12 residues. Trimming left V 6 bases short and J 8 bases short, with 16 bases between. For the CDR3, the DNA is TGTGCCTGTTGGGACACCATTAGAGGCTACACCTTC. Its protein product is CACWDTIRGYTF.

This chain links TRBV28 with TRBJ2-5, with TRBD2 identical over 10 bases. This CDR3 is built from 15 residues. V was pared by 6 bases and J by 3 bases, with 7 bases of the junction left unmatched. CDR1 MDHEN and CDR2 SYDVKM come from the germline V gene. CDR3 loop: CASSLAGGGEETQYF. The DNA of the CDR3 is TGTGCCAGCAGCTTAGCGGGGGGAGGAGAAGAGACCCAGTACTTC.

The gene calls are TRBV7-2 and TRBJ1-2, with no clear D. Between the trimmed V and J ends, which lost 3 bases and 6 bases, there was a span of 14 bases. Germline CDR1 and CDR2: SGHTA and FQGNSA. The CDR3 has 14 amino acids. The CDR3 reads CASSLSFGPDGYTF. CDR3 bases: TGTGCCAGCAGCTTGAGCTTTGGACCTGATGGCTACACCTTC.

V gene TRBV3-1 (or the pseudogene TRBV3-2) combines with J gene TRBJ2-7; no firm D call. The CDR3 contains 14 residues. Germline CDR1 LGHDT, CDR2 YNNKEL (reference sequence). Trimming took 0 bases from V and 3 from J, leaving 9 bases between them. The CDR3 bases are TGTGCCAGCAGCCAAGAAACGGGTTTCTACGAGCAGTACTTC. Its translation is CASSQETGFYEQYF.

The rearrangement joins TRBV29-1 to TRBJ2-3, with D possibly TRBD2 on 6 matching bases. Trimming removed 3 bases from V and 1 base from J, with 20 bases in between. CDR1 is SQVTM, CDR2 ANQGSEA, per germline. The CDR3 is 17 residues long. CDR3 region: CSVEGGGAVGGTDTQYF. CDR3 nucleotide sequence: TGCAGCGTTGAGGGAGGCGGTGCGGTGGGGGGCACAGATACGCAGTATTTT.

The chain links TRBV3-1 (or the pseudogene TRBV3-2) to TRBJ1-1, with D perhaps matching TRBD1 (5 bases). This CDR3 is built from 14 residues. Deletions cut 5 bases from V and 1 base from J, with 11 bases between. Germline CDR1 and CDR2: LGHDT and YNNKEL (reference sequence). The CDR3 loop reads CASSFGDRNTEAFF. The DNA for the CDR3 is TGTGCCAGCAGCTTCGGAGACAGGAACACTGAAGCTTTCTTT.

This clone was found once. The rearrangement uses TRBV5-1 and TRBJ1-3, with D unresolved. Germline V lookup: CDR1 SGHRS, CDR2 YFSETQ. The CDR3 is 13 amino acids. Trimming removed 3 bases from V and 7 bases from J, with 11 bases in between. For the CDR3, the DNA is TGCGCCAGCAGCTCAGAATCCCTGAACACCATATATTTT. Encoded protein: CASSSESLNTIYF.

The V call is TRBV18, the J call TRBJ1-2, with D possibly TRBD1 on 6 matching bases. Trimming took off 1 base at V and 8 bases at J, with 11 bases between the two ends. The CDR3 has 13 amino acids. Germline loops: CDR1 KGHSH, CDR2 LQKENI. The CDR3 loop is CASSPQGEGGYTF. The CDR3, as DNA: TGTGCCAGCTCACCACAGGGGGAAGGCGGCTACACCTTC.

The chain is built from TRBV5-1 and TRBJ1-1; D gene uncertain. Germline V gene sequence: CDR1 SGHRS, CDR2 YFSETQ. Trimming shortened V by 2 bases and J by 1 base, and 9 bases separated the two germline ends. The CDR3 is made up of 14 amino acids. The CDR3 nucleotides read TGCGCCAGCAGCTTCGAGTCGGGGAACACTGAAGCTTTCTTT. This gives the protein CASSFESGNTEAFF.

This clone was observed once. This chain's CDR3 is CASSYSRAGGPNEQFF. CDR3 coding DNA: TGTGCCAGCAGTTACTCTAGAGCGGGGGGGCCGAATGAGCAGTTCTTC. The chain is built from TRBV6-2 or TRBV6-3 and TRBJ2-1; 10 bases are shared with TRBD2. The germline CDR1 and CDR2 sequences are MNHEY and SVGEGT. V shed 0 bases, J shed 7 bases, and the junction held 6 bases outside the gene matches. The CDR3 runs to 16 residues.

This clone was seen only a few times. V usage is TRBV6-2 or TRBV6-3 and J usage is TRBJ1-2, with unresolved D. This CDR3 contains 14 residues. The germline CDR1 and CDR2 sequences are MNHEY and SVGEGT. V was trimmed by 0 bases and J by 8 bases, leaving 13 bases between them. In nucleotides, the CDR3 is TGTGCCAGCAGTTACTCCGGGCAGGCTCGAGGCTACACCTTC. This encodes CASSYSGQARGYTF.

The V and J genes are TRBV28 and TRBJ2-1, with 8 bases aligning to TRBD2. Trimming cost V 8 bases and J 4 bases; bases outside gene matches: 7. This CDR3 is 14 amino acids long. Germline assignment: CDR1 MDHEN and CDR2 SYDVKM. CDR3 nucleotide sequence: TGTGCCAGCGGAATAGCGGGGTCTTACAATGAGCAGTTCTTC. Its protein product is CASGIAGSYNEQFF.

The V and J genes are TRBV4-2 and TRBJ2-5; the D is unclear. Germline V gene sequence: CDR1 LGHNA, CDR2 YNFKEQ. This CDR3 comprises 15 residues. With 0 bases removed from V and 2 bases from J, the gap between germline ends came to 10 bases. CDR3 DNA sequence: TGTGCCAGCAGCCAAGAGGTGGCGGCTCAAGAGACCCAGTACTTC. The encoded protein is CASSQEVAAQETQYF.

CDR3 loop: CASSEPGLANFLSYNEQFF. The CDR3 DNA follows: TGTGCCAGCAGTGAACCGGGACTAGCAAATTTTCTCTCCTACAATGAGCAGTTCTTC. The gene calls are TRBV28 and TRBJ2-1; 9 bases match TRBD2. The V and J ends lost 5 bases and 0 bases, in that order; junction bases with no gene match: 14. Germline V gives CDR1 MDHEN, CDR2 SYDVKM. The CDR3 is 19 amino acids.

V and J are TRBV27 and TRBJ2-7; D tentatively reads TRBD1 or TRBD2 (5 bases each). The CDR3 sequence is 14 residues long. Trimming cost V 2 bases and J 5 bases, with 13 bases left between them. Germline CDR1 reads MNHEY; CDR2 reads SMNVEV (reference sequence). Written as DNA, the CDR3 is TGTGCCAGCAGTTTACAAGGGGACGGCGACGAGCAGTACTTC. Translation: CASSLQGDGDEQYF.

The V gene is TRBV11-3, the J gene TRBJ2-7; 10 bases match TRBD1. Trimming removed 5 bases from V and 2 bases from J; junction bases left unmatched: 6. The CDR3 is 15 residues long. Germline CDR1 reads SGHNT; CDR2 reads YENEEA. The CDR3: CASSPTGTGAYEQYF. CDR3 nucleotide sequence: TGTGCCAGCAGCCCTACCGGGACAGGGGCCTACGAGCAGTACTTC.

The table lists this clone with a count of one. V and J are TRBV11-3 and TRBJ1-1; D is undetermined. CDR3 size: 13 residues. Germline CDR1 and CDR2: SGHNT and YENEEA. Between the trimmed V and J ends, which lost 3 bases and 1 base, there was a span of 6 bases. CDR3 sequence: CASSFNGNTEAFF. CDR3 sequence (DNA): TGTGCCAGCAGCTTCAATGGGAACACTGAAGCTTTCTTT.

V usage is TRBV11-2 and J usage is TRBJ2-1; tentative D call: TRBD1 (6 bases). The CDR3 extends over 14 amino acids. Germline V lookup: CDR1 SGHAT, CDR2 FQNNGV. Trimming took 8 bases from V and 4 from J, leaving 15 bases between them. This chain's CDR3 is CASVTWGRYNEQFF. In DNA, the CDR3 is TGTGCCAGCGTTACGTGGGGGCGATACAATGAGCAGTTCTTC.

V and J are TRBV5-8 and TRBJ2-5; TRBD2 aligns across 7 bases. The CDR3 has 14 amino acids. Unmatched junction bases numbered 14, after V lost 3 bases and J lost 12 bases. The germline gives CDR1 SGHTS, CDR2 YDEGEE. This CDR3 is CASSSSWGSGMEYF. The CDR3 DNA reads as TGTGCCAGCAGCTCCTCTTGGGGAAGCGGGATGGAGTACTTC.

The chain carries TRBV30 and TRBJ1-4; D possibly corresponds to TRBD1 (5 bases). Germline V gene sequence: CDR1 GTSNPN, CDR2 SVGIG (reference sequence). The ends were cut back, 0 bases at V and 4 bases at J, with 12 bases in the middle. The CDR3 spans 15 residues. The CDR3 bases are TGTGCCTGGAGTGTACGGGGGACGGTTAATGAAAAACTGTTTTTT. This codes for CAWSVRGTVNEKLFF.

This chain uses TRBV27 with TRBJ1-2; no definite D call. The V and J ends lost 2 bases and 4 bases respectively, with 14 bases between them. The CDR3 runs to 15 residues. The V gene's germline CDR1 is MNHEY and CDR2 SMNVEV (reference sequence). The CDR3 sequence is CASSLILSPSYGYTF. CDR3 DNA sequence: TGTGCCAGCAGTTTAATATTGTCCCCAAGCTATGGCTACACCTTC.